One sample yielded the 29 T cell receptor beta chains listed below, sequenced in a study of T cell repertoires in cytomegalovirus infection. Using its own MiXCR run on the reads, TCRdb lists one record per CDR3 protein. Of hundreds of thousands of distinct CDR3 sequences in the sample, roughly 15% are singletons; the top ten hold about 12%. Sequencing was done on a sample of PBMCs. Source of these receptors: a human donor in good health (CMV status not recorded). Some clones in this sample may be carry-over from other donors' samples.

This chain connects TRBV18 to TRBJ2-1; D might be TRBD1 (6 bases). The CDR3 length is 14 residues. V lost 4 bases, J lost 8 bases, and 15 bases lay in between. Per germline, CDR1 KGHSH and CDR2 LQKENI. The CDR3 sequence: CASSRSSGGDEQFF. CDR3 coding DNA: TGTGCCAGCTCACGAAGTTCTGGGGGCGATGAGCAGTTCTTC.

The table lists this clonotype with a few counts. This chain links TRBV12-3 or TRBV12-4 with TRBJ2-7; the match to TRBD2 covers 9 bases. The CDR3 has 13 residues. V lost 8 bases, J lost 2 bases, and 4 bases stayed unmatched. The CDR3 DNA reads TGTGCCAGCCAAGCGGGGGGAACCTACGAGCAGTACTTC. This encodes CASQAGGTYEQYF.

The chain recombines TRBV6-5 with TRBJ2-2; D remains ambiguous. Germline V gene data show CDR1 as MNHEY and CDR2 as SVGAGI. Trimming stripped 6 bases from V and 1 base from J, with 12 bases between. This CDR3 region has 15 residues. This CDR3 reads CASSAGAGNTGELFF. The CDR3 DNA reads TGTGCCAGCAGCGCCGGAGCCGGGAACACCGGGGAGCTGTTTTTT.

As concerns this clonotype: A read error may account for a junction end that differs from germline. J is TRBJ2-1 and V is TRBV5-3, with D perhaps matching TRBD1 or TRBD2 (5 bases each). TRBV5-3 belongs to the ORF category, with a function that is uncertain. CDR3 length equals 20 residues. The CDR3 spells CASSLGRLDWTGSSYNEQFF. The CDR3 DNA reads TGTGCCAGCAGCTTGGGGCGGTTAGATTGGACGGGAAGCTCCTACAATGAGCAGTTCTTC.

As for this clonotype: This clone may be a read error of a much larger clone one base away. The chain joins TRBV7-8 to TRBJ1-1; TRBD1 might be the D (5 bases). Germline V gene data show CDR1 as SGHVS and CDR2 as FQNEAQ. This CDR3 has 15 residues. The CDR3 coding sequence is TGTGCCACCAGCCAAAGACAGAGCATGAACACTGAAGCTTTCTTT. Translating gives CATSQRQSMNTEAFF.

The chain recombines TRBV7-2 with TRBJ2-7; 9 bases map to TRBD2. This CDR3 comprises 15 residues. V trimming: 1 base; J trimming: 4 bases; junction bases outside the gene matches: 5. The germline V gene has CDR1 SGHTA and CDR2 FQGNSA. The CDR3 DNA is TGTGCCAGCAGCTTAGTAGGCGGGGGGGTTTACGAGCAGTACTTC. Residues: CASSLVGGGVYEQYF.

This clonotype was observed at least ten times. The gene calls are TRBV6-1 and TRBJ1-1, with D possibly matching TRBD1 (6 bases). The V end was cut by 6 bases, the J end by 6 bases, with 11 bases between. The CDR3 runs to 12 residues. Per germline, CDR1 MNHNS and CDR2 SASEGT. CDR3: CASSHRQAEAFF. CDR3 nucleotide sequence: TGTGCCAGCAGCCACAGACAGGCTGAAGCTTTCTTT.

This clonotype appeared many times. The chain combines TRBV7-2 with TRBJ2-7; D call uncertain. The CDR3 runs 16 residues. V was clipped by 5 bases and J by 1 base, with 18 bases between them. Germline V CDR1 and CDR2: SGHTA, FQGNSA. CDR3 sequence: CASSAPEEGISYEQYF. The CDR3 nucleotides read TGTGCCAGCAGCGCACCCGAAGAAGGGATTTCCTACGAGCAGTACTTC.

V is TRBV19 and J is TRBJ1-1; TRBD1 matches at 7 bases. The CDR3 spans 15 residues. Unmatched junction bases numbered 8, after V lost 6 bases and J lost 1 base. In germline, CDR1 is LNHDA, CDR2 SQIVND (reference sequence). The CDR3 DNA is TGTGCCAGTAGAAGGACAGGAGAGAGGAACACTGAAGCTTTCTTT. Translation gives CASRRTGERNTEAFF.

This clonotype was seen many times. This sequence joins TRBV7-8 and TRBJ2-3; 9 bases fit TRBD1. The CDR3 is 15 residues long. Looked up from germline, CDR1 is SGHVS and CDR2 is FQNEAQ. Unmatched junction bases numbered 2, after V lost 1 base and J lost 3 bases. The CDR3 bases are TGTGCCAGCAGCTTAGGGGACAGGGCGACAGATACGCAGTATTTT. Translated, it gives CASSLGDRATDTQYF.

This clonotype was seen many times. The chain uses TRBV7-9 and TRBJ1-2; D is undetermined. Germline V gene data show CDR1 as SEHNR and CDR2 as FQNEAQ (reference sequence). CDR3 length: 14 amino acids. V lost 1 base, J lost 5 bases, and 11 bases lay in between. Here the CDR3 DNA reads TGTGCCAGCAGCTTAGGCAGCAACCTATATGGCTACACCTTC. It yields the protein CASSLGSNLYGYTF.

This clonotype was picked up many times. V gene TRBV7-9 combines with J gene TRBJ2-5, with TRBD1 matching 11 bases. This CDR3 comprises 16 residues. V lost 5 bases, J lost 4 bases, and 9 bases stayed unmatched. Germline lookup yields CDR1 SEHNR and CDR2 FQNEAQ (reference sequence). The CDR3 loop is CASSLTGTGGGETQYF. The CDR3 bases are TGTGCCAGCAGCCTTACCGGGACAGGGGGGGGAGAGACCCAGTACTTC.

This sequence joins TRBV4-2 and TRBJ1-6, with D unclear. Trimming stripped 0 bases from V and 6 bases from J, with 9 bases between. CDR3 length: 15 amino acids. Germline V gives CDR1 LGHNA, CDR2 YNFKEQ. CDR3 amino acids: CASSQDPGFNSPLHF. The CDR3, as DNA: TGTGCCAGCAGCCAAGATCCGGGTTTTAATTCACCCCTCCACTTT.

This clonotype was found a few times. The V gene is TRBV7-2, the J gene TRBJ2-5; the match to TRBD2 covers 8 bases. The trim removed 1 base at V and 9 bases at J, leaving 10 bases unmatched. CDR3 length: 15 residues. Germline-derived CDR1 and CDR2 are SGHTA and FQGNSA. DNA for the CDR3: TGTGCCAGCAGCTTAGTAGCGGGGCTGTTTGGGGCCCAGTACTTC. Its protein is CASSLVAGLFGAQYF.

This clonotype showed up many times. The chain has TRBV5-6 and TRBJ1-1; no reliable D call. The CDR3 covers 13 residues. Germline values: CDR1 SGHDT, CDR2 YYEEEE. Trimming pared 2 bases from V and 0 bases from J, leaving 5 bases between. The CDR3 DNA reads TGTGCCAGCAGCTTAGTTATGAACACTGAAGCTTTCTTT. As protein: CASSLVMNTEAFF.

The chain has TRBV7-2 and TRBJ1-5, with D perhaps matching TRBD1 (5 bases). The CDR3 has 16 residues. Germline values: CDR1 SGHTA, CDR2 FQGNSA. Trimming shortened V by 1 base and J by 6 bases, and 16 bases separated the two germline ends. The CDR3 protein is CASSLDGRRVGQPQHF. CDR3 sequence (DNA): TGTGCCAGCAGCTTAGACGGACGCAGGGTGGGTCAGCCCCAGCATTTT.

This clonotype was recorded many times. The rearrangement joins TRBV4-2 to TRBJ2-1; 11 positions agree with TRBD2. Germline V gives CDR1 LGHNA, CDR2 YNFKEQ. V lost 2 bases to trimming and J lost 6 bases; unmatched junction nucleotides: 9. The CDR3 is 17 residues long. The CDR3 DNA reads as TGTGCCAGCAGCCAATCCAGCCTAGCGGGGGGTTTCAATGAGCAGTTCTTC. Protein sequence: CASSQSSLAGGFNEQFF.

The chain carries TRBV6-6 and TRBJ1-5; TRBD1 might be the D (5 bases). The germline V gene encodes CDR1 MNHNY and CDR2 SVGAGI (reference sequence). The V gene lost 5 bases and the J gene lost 6 bases, with 11 bases spanning the gap. The CDR3 covers 13 residues. The CDR3 DNA is TGTGCCAGCAGTACCCCCCAGGGTCAGCCCCAGCATTTT. It specifies CASSTPQGQPQHF.

This rearrangement joins TRBV12-3 or TRBV12-4 to TRBJ1-4; D is ambiguous. This CDR3 region has 15 residues. Trimming left V 6 bases short and J 0 bases short, with 11 bases between. The CDR3 bases are TGTGCCAGCAGACCCCCCGGAGCAACTAATGAAAAACTGTTTTTT. Translation gives CASRPPGATNEKLFF.

A remark on this clonotype: Possible read error: a much larger clone is one base away. The chain is built from TRBV28 and TRBJ1-5; 10 bases match TRBD1. Germline lookup yields CDR1 MDHEN and CDR2 SYDVKM. The CDR3 is made up of 16 amino acids. The CDR3 sequence is CASSLGTGDSNQLQHF. In DNA, the CDR3 is TGTGCCAGCAGTTTAGGGACAGGGGATAGCAATCAGCTCCAGCATTTT. Full variable domain (missing parts from reference TRBV28 and TRBJ1-5): DVKVTQSSRYLVKRTGEKVFLECVQDMDHENMFWYRQDPGLGLRLIYFSYDVKMKEKGDIPEGYSVSREKKERFSLILESASTNQTSMYLCASSLGTGDSNQLQHFGDGTRLSIL.

The sample holds a few counts of this clonotype. The chain joins TRBV20-1 to TRBJ2-5, with D perhaps given as TRBD1 or TRBD2 (5 bases each). This CDR3 comprises 13 residues. Trimming took 5 bases from V and 5 from J, leaving 15 bases between them. Looked up from germline, CDR1 is DFQATT and CDR2 is SNEGSKA (reference sequence). The CDR3 loop is CSARRDLRETQYF. CDR3 nucleotide sequence: TGCAGTGCTCGCCGGGACCTACGCGAGACCCAGTACTTC.

The rearrangement joins TRBV5-4 to TRBJ2-3, with D tentatively TRBD2 (6 bases). The V gene lost 3 bases and the J gene lost 0 bases, with 14 bases spanning the gap. The CDR3 has 16 residues. Germline V CDR1 and CDR2: SGHNT, YYREEE (reference sequence). The CDR3 sequence is CASSSVGGSSTDTQYF. The CDR3 coding sequence is TGTGCCAGCAGCTCCGTCGGGGGATCTAGCACAGATACGCAGTATTTT.

The gene calls are TRBV10-3 and TRBJ1-2; D gene uncertain. The CDR3 has 13 residues. The V end lost 0 bases, the J end lost 6 bases, and 8 bases lay between the germline ends. Germline CDR1 and CDR2: ENHRY and SYGVKD. CDR3 sequence (DNA): TGTGCCATCAGTGAGTCGAATGGAAATGGCTACACCTTC. This sequence encodes CAISESNGNGYTF.

For the CDR3, the DNA is TGTGCCAGCAGCTTTATTGGGACAGCGCCTTACGATGGCTACACCTTC. Translated, it gives CASSFIGTAPYDGYTF. The chain couples TRBV7-9 to TRBJ1-2, with 7 bases fitting TRBD1. V lost 3 bases to trimming and J lost 6 bases; unmatched junction nucleotides: 13. The germline gives CDR1 SEHNR, CDR2 FQNEAQ (reference sequence). This CDR3 region has 16 residues.

This rearrangement joins TRBV19 to TRBJ1-1; D is unresolved. The germline gives CDR1 LNHDA, CDR2 SQIVND (reference sequence). The CDR3 loop spans 15 amino acids. Trimming stripped 9 bases from V and 5 bases from J, with 22 bases between. CDR3 sequence reads: CASKIMREGWTEAFF. CDR3 DNA: TGTGCCAGCAAGATTATGAGGGAGGGTTGGACTGAAGCTTTCTTT.

This clonotype was seen more than once but under ten times. CDR3 sequence: CASSLGTVYQETQYF. The CDR3 DNA is TGTGCCAGCAGCTTGGGGACAGTGTACCAAGAGACCCAGTACTTC. The chain uses TRBV5-6 and TRBJ2-5; tentatively, D is TRBD1 (6 bases). V was clipped by 0 bases and J by 0 bases, with 9 bases between them. Germline V gives CDR1 SGHDT, CDR2 YYEEEE. The CDR3 loop spans 15 amino acids. Together with reference TRBV5-6 and TRBJ2-5, the CDR3 gives the full variable domain: DAGVTQSPTHLIKTRGQQVTLRCSPKSGHDTVSWYQQALGQGPQFIFQYYEEEERQRGNFPDRFSGHQFPNYSSELNVNALLLGDSALYLCASSLGTVYQETQYFGPGTRLLVL.

This clonotype came up a few times. The chain links TRBV12-3 or TRBV12-4 to TRBJ2-7, with 8 bases fitting TRBD2. J lost 0 bases, V lost 3 bases, and 7 bases had no gene match. The CDR3 consists of 16 residues. This CDR3 is CASSLGHSGTSYEQYF. The CDR3, as DNA: TGTGCCAGCAGTTTGGGTCATAGCGGGACCTCCTACGAGCAGTACTTC.

The chain combines TRBV10-2 with TRBJ1-1, with TRBD1 as a possible D gene (5 bases). V was shortened by 4 bases and J by 4 bases, with 19 bases between the two germline ends. The length of the CDR3 is 16 residues. The germline V gene has CDR1 WSHSY and CDR2 SAAADI. This CDR3 is CASSGGLRVGVTEAFF. The CDR3 DNA reads as TGCGCCAGCAGTGGGGGCCTCCGGGTAGGTGTCACTGAAGCTTTCTTT.

At least ten counts were recorded for this clonotype. The rearrangement joins TRBV7-2 to TRBJ1-5; D is unclear. The length of the CDR3 is 16 residues. The germline V and J ends were trimmed by 0 bases and 2 bases, with 11 bases remaining between them. Germline CDR1 is SGHTA and CDR2 is FQGNSA. As DNA, the CDR3 is TGTGCCAGCAGCTTAGCGTGGGGAAGGGGCAATCAGCCCCAGCATTTT. It yields the protein CASSLAWGRGNQPQHF.